This entry describes one TCR beta chain. What it recognizes is unknown. The sample belongs to a study of cytomegalovirus exposure and HLA in healthy donors. Study-level results: Later findings reportedly placed an Asian-associated ancestry cluster below the approximately 670-donor mean for N-insertions. With high specificity and sensitivity, the classifier reportedly diagnosed cytomegalovirus status. DRB1 showed the most TCR associations and HLA-C the fewest in a later analysis, as rates varied by HLA locus.

The PCR was carried out with 60 Vbeta primers and 13 Jbeta primers. Measured with immunoSEQ multiplex PCR; TCRdb has only the in-frame clones, and not every one. This table lists more than 110,000 clones. The sequenced material came from PBMCs. This sequence was found in a man in his forties in good health and CMV-seronegative.

The chain's CDR3 is CASSLLSIGGRQETQYF. As DNA, the CDR3 is TGTGCCAGCAGTTTACTGTCGATTGGGGGGAGGCAGGAGACCCAGTACTTC. The V gene is TRBV27, the J gene TRBJ2-5, with a possible D match to TRBD2 (6 bases). V lost 2 bases, J lost 5 bases, and 21 bases lay in between. The CDR3 spans 17 residues. Germline V gene sequence: CDR1 MNHEY, CDR2 SMNVEV (reference sequence).